Below are 25 T cell receptor beta chains sequenced from a single sample in a study of blood T cells in healthy people across ages. It was with a sample-barcoded 5' primer and a J-beta primer mix that a second PCR of roughly 6 to 12 cycles was run. One entry per CDR3 protein, called by TCRdb with MiXCR from the 5' RACE reads. The sample includes 1.5 million to 2 million distinct CDR3 sequences, 30% to 40% seen only once; the top ten take 10% to 12%. The sequenced material came from blood. The receptor source for this set is a woman aged 30 to 39 in good health.

This clonotype was seen more than once but under ten times. The chain is built from TRBV10-3 and TRBJ1-2; TRBD1 is a possible D gene (6 bases). This CDR3 comprises 14 residues. Trimming removed 0 bases from V and 8 bases from J, with 13 bases in between. CDR1 ENHRY and CDR2 SYGVKD come from the germline V gene. CDR3 in DNA: TGTGCCATCAGTGAGTCGTATACAGGACAGGGCTACACCTTC. Residues: CAISESYTGQGYTF.

This rearrangement joins TRBV30 to TRBJ1-2; D possibly corresponds to TRBD1 (6 bases). CDR3 size: 13 residues. The V gene's germline CDR1 is GTSNPN and CDR2 SVGIG (reference sequence). Between the trimmed V and J ends, which lost 0 bases and 6 bases, there was a span of 11 bases. CDR3 region: CAWSVGSGDGYTF. The CDR3 coding sequence is TGTGCCTGGAGTGTTGGGTCAGGGGATGGCTACACCTTC. Looking up the rest from reference TRBV30 and TRBJ1-2 gives the full variable domain: SQTIHQWPATLVQPVGSPLSLECTVEGTSNPNLYWYRQAAGRGLQLLFYSVGIGQISSEVPQNLSASRPQDRQFILSSKKLLLSDSGFYLCAWSVGSGDGYTFGSGTRLTVV.

The chain couples TRBV6-1 to TRBJ1-1; 8 nucleotides align to TRBD1. The CDR3 has 16 amino acids. Losses at the gene ends were 2 bases for V and 3 bases for J; bases not matched to a gene: 8. Germline V gene sequence: CDR1 MNHNS, CDR2 SASEGT. The CDR3 nucleotides read TGTGCCAGCAGTGAAATCCCCGGACAGGGTCACACTGAAGCTTTCTTT. Its translation is CASSEIPGQGHTEAFF.

This clonotype occurred a few times. The J gene is TRBJ2-3, the V gene TRBV4-2; D call uncertain. CDR1 and CDR2 from the germline V gene are LGHNA and YNFKEQ. Trimming shortened V by 4 bases and J by 0 bases, and 11 bases separated the two germline ends. This CDR3 spans 15 amino acids. For the CDR3, the DNA is TGTGCCAGCAGCCGTACCCAGAAGAGCACAGATACGCAGTATTTT. The encoded protein is CASSRTQKSTDTQYF.

This clonotype was recorded many times. The chain couples TRBV29-1 to TRBJ2-1; 10 bases align to TRBD2. The germline V gene encodes CDR1 SQVTM and CDR2 ANQGSEA. This CDR3 contains 13 residues. Losses at the gene ends were 7 bases for V and 5 bases for J; bases not matched to a gene: 5. The CDR3: CSAGTSAHNEQFF. The CDR3 nucleotides read TGCAGCGCCGGGACTAGCGCCCACAATGAGCAGTTCTTC.

This clonotype turned up a few times. The genes are TRBV3-1 and TRBJ2-3; 8 bases are a match to TRBD2. Germline V gene data show CDR1 as LGHDT and CDR2 as YNNKEL (reference sequence). Trimming cost V 1 base and J 5 bases; bases outside gene matches: 8. The CDR3 has 16 residues. The CDR3 sequence is CASSQAGGPLRDTQYF. The CDR3 DNA reads TGTGCCAGCAGCCAAGCGGGGGGGCCTTTGAGAGATACGCAGTATTTT.

This clonotype was detected a few times. The J gene is TRBJ1-2, the V gene TRBV29-1, with 8 bases fitting TRBD1. After removal of 4 bases from V and 5 bases from J, the junction contained 15 bases not matched to a gene. The CDR3 extends over 16 amino acids. Per the germline V gene, CDR1 is SQVTM and CDR2 is ANQGSEA. CDR3 coding DNA: TGCAGCGTTGTCGGACAGGGAAGGCCTGCGGGATATGGCTACACCTTC. Protein: CSVVGQGRPAGYGYTF.

This chain joins TRBV28 and TRBJ1-2, with a possible D match to TRBD1 (6 bases). The CDR3 contains 14 residues. From germline, CDR1 is MDHEN and CDR2 SYDVKM. V lost 5 bases and J lost 5, with 15 bases in between. The chain's CDR3 is CASSPPGQLYGYTF. The CDR3 bases are TGTGCCAGCAGTCCACCCGGACAGCTTTATGGCTACACCTTC.

Remarks on this clonotype: This clone may be a read error of a much larger clone one base away. The chain links TRBV9 to TRBJ2-7; D may be TRBD2 (6 bases). The CDR3 runs to 15 residues. Germline lookup yields CDR1 SGDLS and CDR2 YYNGEE. CDR3 coding DNA: TGTGCCAGCGGCGTAGCGGCGGGGAGTTCCTACGAGCAGTACTTC. Translated, it gives CASGVAAGSSYEQYF.

This clonotype was observed a few times. The J gene is TRBJ1-2, the V gene TRBV3-1; D remains unclear. The V end was cut by 0 bases, the J end by 3 bases, with 23 bases between. This CDR3 has 19 amino acids. CDR1 is LGHDT and CDR2 is YNNKEL in the germline V gene (reference sequence). The CDR3 region is CASSQEQLLETAGDYGYTF. In DNA form, the CDR3 reads TGTGCCAGCAGCCAAGAGCAGCTCCTGGAGACGGCAGGAGACTATGGCTACACCTTC.

This chain links TRBV7-7 with TRBJ1-1, with D possibly being TRBD1 (5 bases). Germline CDR1 and CDR2: SSHAT and FNYEAQ (reference sequence). This CDR3 is 15 amino acids long. V lost 5 bases and J lost 0, with 13 bases in between. The chain's CDR3 is CASSTGTGMNTEAFF. The CDR3 DNA reads TGTGCCAGCAGCACCGGGACTGGGATGAACACTGAAGCTTTCTTT.

This clonotype showed up just a few times. Here the CDR3 DNA reads TGCAGTGCTAGCATTTCGGGACAGGGAACCTACGAGCAGTACTTC. Translating it yields CSASISGQGTYEQYF. The V and J genes are TRBV20-1 and TRBJ2-7, with 9 bases fitting TRBD1. V lost 3 bases, J lost 2 bases, and 8 bases stayed unmatched. Germline CDR1 is DFQATT and CDR2 is SNEGSKA (reference sequence). The CDR3 is 15 residues long.

The gene calls are TRBV4-1 and TRBJ2-1, with 10 positions matching TRBD1. The CDR3 length is 15 residues. Germline-derived CDR1 and CDR2 are MGHRA and YSYEKL. The junction had 10 bases not matched to a gene; V was cut back by 4 bases and J by 10 bases. The CDR3 nucleotides are TGCGCCAGCAGCCGAGAGACAGGGGGCTGGTCGGAGCAGTTCTTC. Translating gives CASSRETGGWSEQFF.

This clonotype was seen more than once but under ten times. V is TRBV6-1 and J is TRBJ2-2; D is perhaps TRBD1 (8 bases). V shed 6 bases and J shed 5 bases, with 25 bases lying between them. The CDR3 is made up of 18 amino acids. CDR1 and CDR2 from the germline V gene are MNHNS and SASEGT. This CDR3 reads CASSVIPGQGGGTGELFF. The CDR3 DNA reads as TGTGCCAGCAGCGTTATACCTGGACAGGGAGGGGGGACCGGGGAGCTGTTTTTT.

The rearrangement joins TRBV4-2 to TRBJ2-3, with 9 bases lining up with TRBD2. Germline loops: CDR1 LGHNA, CDR2 YNFKEQ. V gave up 2 bases and J gave up 5 bases; unmatched junction bases: 11. The CDR3 runs to 17 residues. The CDR3 reads CASSQYSAGGLVDTQYF. Here the CDR3 DNA reads TGTGCCAGCAGCCAATATTCCGCGGGGGGGCTGGTAGATACGCAGTATTTT.

This clonotype appeared a few times. The CDR3 nucleotides read TGCGCCAGCAGGGGCGACAGGGTATTAGCCGGGGAGCTGTTTTTT. Its protein is CASRGDRVLAGELFF. The genes are TRBV5-1 and TRBJ2-2, with 7 bases identical to TRBD1. The CDR3 is 15 amino acids. Germline CDR1 and CDR2: SGHRS and YFSETQ. V dropped 5 bases and J dropped 6; count of bases not matched to a gene: 10.

This sequence joins TRBV6-5 and TRBJ2-7, with TRBD1 matching over 7 bases. The J call is doubtful: the DNA matches TRBJ2-5 better. Per the germline V gene, CDR1 is MNHEY and CDR2 is SVGAGI. This CDR3 is 13 amino acids long. CDR3 nucleotides: TGTGCCAGCAGTCCCGGGACAGTCACGACCCAGTACTTC. It specifies CASSPGTVTTQYF.

This chain joins TRBV14 and TRBJ1-1; 7 nucleotides agree with TRBD1. Germline CDR1 reads SGHDN; CDR2 reads FVKESK. Trimming at V came to 4 bases and at J to 3 bases, leaving 8 bases not matched to a gene. CDR3 size: 15 residues. The CDR3 reads CASSPVRGMDTEAFF. CDR3 nucleotides: TGTGCCAGCAGCCCTGTCAGGGGGATGGACACTGAAGCTTTCTTT. Together with reference TRBV14 and TRBJ1-1, the CDR3 gives the full variable domain: EAGVTQFPSHSVIEKGQTVTLRCDPISGHDNLYWYRRVMGKEIKFLLHFVKESKQDESGMPNNRFLAERTGGTYSTLKVQPAELEDSGVYFCASSPVRGMDTEAFFGQGTRLTVV.

A few counts support this clonotype. V gene TRBV9 combines with J gene TRBJ2-3; 8 positions match TRBD2. J lost 4 bases, V lost 2 bases, and 12 bases had no gene match. The CDR3 has 17 residues. CDR1 is SGDLS, CDR2 YYNGEE, per germline. CDR3 sequence (DNA): TGTGCCAGCAGCGTGACCGCCATAGCGGGGAGCTCAGATACGCAGTATTTT. This codes for CASSVTAIAGSSDTQYF.

The chain uses TRBV5-6 and TRBJ2-7; D possibly corresponds to TRBD2 (6 bases). Germline CDR1 and CDR2: SGHDT and YYEEEE. The CDR3 runs 14 residues. Trimming removed 4 bases at V and 3 bases at J, with 14 bases between. As DNA, the CDR3 is TGTGCCAGCAGCCTGAGGATGGGGGGCTACGAGCAGTACTTC. Translated: CASSLRMGGYEQYF.

The V and J genes are TRBV10-3 and TRBJ2-5; D possibly corresponds to TRBD1 (5 bases). The CDR3 is made up of 12 amino acids. Between the trimmed V and J ends, which lost 2 bases and 6 bases, there was a span of 7 bases. CDR1 is ENHRY and CDR2 is SYGVKD in the germline V gene. In DNA form, the CDR3 reads TGTGCCATCAGTGAGGACAGCCAGACCCAGTACTTC. It encodes CAISEDSQTQYF.

This clonotype was recorded a few times. This sequence joins TRBV5-1 and TRBJ2-5; the D gene is possibly TRBD1 (6 bases). The CDR3 consists of 16 residues. The germline V gene encodes CDR1 SGHRS and CDR2 YFSETQ. V was trimmed by 4 bases and J by 0 bases, leaving 16 bases between them. CDR3 amino acids: CASSARGTMYQETQYF. CDR3 DNA sequence: TGCGCCAGCAGCGCGAGGGGGACAATGTACCAAGAGACCCAGTACTTC.

This chain joins TRBV6-5 and TRBJ2-5; TRBD1 agrees at 8 bases. After removal of 2 bases from V and 4 bases from J, the junction contained 9 bases not matched to a gene. The CDR3 has 16 amino acids. Germline-derived CDR1 and CDR2 are MNHEY and SVGAGI. CDR3 sequence: CASSYKGARGRETQYF. CDR3 coding DNA: TGTGCCAGCAGTTACAAAGGGGCCAGGGGGCGAGAGACCCAGTACTTC.

The chain is built from TRBV20-1 and TRBJ2-1, with D perhaps matching TRBD2 (5 bases). V lost 0 bases and J lost 15, with 12 bases in between. The length of the CDR3 is 11 residues. The germline V gene has CDR1 DFQATT and CDR2 SNEGSKA (reference sequence). The CDR3 nucleotides read TGCAGTGCTAGAGATCCAAGCGGTGGGTTCTTC. Protein sequence: CSARDPSGGFF.

The V gene is TRBV27, the J gene TRBJ2-1, with 9 positions matching TRBD1. Germline CDR1 reads MNHEY; CDR2 reads SMNVEV (reference sequence). Losses at the gene ends were 0 bases for V and 2 bases for J; bases not matched to a gene: 5. The CDR3 contains 17 residues. The DNA of the CDR3 is TGTGCCAGCAGTTTATCCTCGGGGACAGGGCCCTACAATGAGCAGTTCTTC. It codes for CASSLSSGTGPYNEQFF.